A selection of T cell receptor beta chains follows, all from one sample in a study of T cell clones after liver transplantation. Generated by immunoSEQ multiplex PCR, the TCRdb table keeps only in-frame clones and is missing some. The table has around 9,100 clones, about 75% seen once. This sample comprised CD8+ T cells from blood, obtained before liver transplant. These receptors were taken from a human donor who received a liver transplant. The CDR3 runs from the conserved cysteine through the conserved F or W. Fields, in order: D gene, clone size, J gene, V gene, CDR3 DNA, CDR3 protein. A D gene is named only where the DNA matches it firmly. Clone size, where shown, is once, few, many, or a class for clones that have expanded.

D gene: TRBD2
clone size: .
J gene: TRBJ2-1
V gene: TRBV15
CDR3 DNA: TGTGCCACCAGCAGTACACTAGCGGGCGGTTACAATGAGCAGTTCTTC
CDR3 protein: CATSSTLAGGYNEQFF

D gene: .
clone size: .
J gene: TRBJ2-1
V gene: TRBV6-4
CDR3 DNA: TGTGCCAGCAGTGGTGACCCGGCCAATGAGCAGTTCTTC
CDR3 protein: CASSGDPANEQFF

D gene: .
clone size: .
J gene: TRBJ2-7
V gene: TRBV27
CDR3 DNA: TGTGCCAGCATGCCGACATCATCCTACGAGCAGTACTTC
CDR3 protein: CASMPTSSYEQYF

D gene: .
clone size: .
J gene: TRBJ2-7
V gene: TRBV15
CDR3 DNA: TGTGCCACCAGCATCCCGACGGCCTCCTACGAGCAGTACTTC
CDR3 protein: CATSIPTASYEQYF

D gene: TRBD1
clone size: .
J gene: TRBJ2-2
V gene: TRBV29-1
CDR3 DNA: TGCAGCGTTGCCGGGACAGTGAACACCGGGGAGCTGTTTTTT
CDR3 protein: CSVAGTVNTGELFF

D gene: .
clone size: .
J gene: TRBJ2-1
V gene: TRBV27
CDR3 DNA: TGTGCCAGCAGTCCCGGACTTCCAACCTACAATGAGCAGTTCTTC
CDR3 protein: CASSPGLPTYNEQFF

D gene: .
clone size: .
J gene: TRBJ1-1
V gene: TRBV10-1
CDR3 DNA: TGCGCCAGCATTCCCCTGGGACCCCGCGAAGAAGTTGACACTGAAGCTTTCTTT
CDR3 protein: CASIPLGPREEVDTEAFF

D gene: .
clone size: .
J gene: TRBJ2-7
V gene: TRBV27
CDR3 DNA: TGTGCCAGCAGTTTACAGGGAAACTCCTACGAGCAGTACTTC
CDR3 protein: CASSLQGNSYEQYF

D gene: .
clone size: few
J gene: TRBJ2-7
V gene: TRBV28
CDR3 DNA: TGTGCCAGCAGTAGGCAGACAGGTCGCGAGCAGTACTTC
CDR3 protein: CASSRQTGREQYF

D gene: .
clone size: .
J gene: TRBJ2-7
V gene: TRBV6-1
CDR3 DNA: TGTGCCAGCAGTGAAGCCCCAGGGGACTACGAGCAGTACTTC
CDR3 protein: CASSEAPGDYEQYF

D gene: .
clone size: .
J gene: TRBJ2-3
V gene: TRBV27
CDR3 DNA: TGTGCCAGCAGTTTGGAGAGCACAGATACGCAGTATTTT
CDR3 protein: CASSLESTDTQYF

D gene: .
clone size: .
J gene: TRBJ2-5
V gene: TRBV19
CDR3 DNA: TGTGCCAGTAGTATAGGAGCGCGGGAGACCCAGTACTTC
CDR3 protein: CASSIGARETQYF

D gene: TRBD1
clone size: .
J gene: TRBJ1-2
V gene: TRBV19
CDR3 DNA: TGTGCCAGTAGTACGACAGGGTTCGGCTATGGCTACACCTTC
CDR3 protein: CASSTTGFGYGYTF

D gene: .
clone size: .
J gene: TRBJ2-7
V gene: TRBV4-2
CDR3 DNA: TGTGCCAGCAGCCAAGATCCACGGAACAACTACGAGCAGTACTTC
CDR3 protein: CASSQDPRNNYEQYF

D gene: TRBD1
clone size: .
J gene: TRBJ2-7
V gene: TRBV5-6
CDR3 DNA: TGTGCCAGCAGCTTAAGGACAGGGACGGTGAGGTGGGCCTACGAGCAGTACTTC
CDR3 protein: CASSLRTGTVRWAYEQYF

D gene: .
clone size: few
J gene: TRBJ2-2
V gene: TRBV28
CDR3 DNA: TGTGCCAGCAGTTTTCCCACCGGGGAGCTGTTTTTT
CDR3 protein: CASSFPTGELFF

D gene: .
clone size: .
J gene: TRBJ2-7
V gene: TRBV5-1
CDR3 DNA: TGCGCCAGCAGTTCCGATGCCGAGGGACTTCTCCCCTCCTACGAGCAGTACTTC
CDR3 protein: CASSSDAEGLLPSYEQYF

D gene: TRBD2
clone size: .
J gene: TRBJ2-2
V gene: TRBV5-1
CDR3 DNA: TGCGCCAGCAGCCTACGGACTAGCGGGGGGGCCAGGGGCACCGGGGAGCTGTTTTTT
CDR3 protein: CASSLRTSGGARGTGELFF

D gene: TRBD1
clone size: few
J gene: TRBJ1-1
V gene: TRBV7-9
CDR3 DNA: TGTGCCAGCAGCTTAGTCCAGGGGGCAACTGAAGCTTTCTTT
CDR3 protein: CASSLVQGATEAFF

D gene: .
clone size: few
J gene: TRBJ1-2
V gene: TRBV4-3
CDR3 DNA: TGCGCCAGCAGCCAAGATACCCTGACAGAGACTCCCACCTTC
CDR3 protein: CASSQDTLTETPTF

D gene: .
clone size: .
J gene: TRBJ2-1
V gene: TRBV4-3
CDR3 DNA: TGCGCCAGCAGCCAAGATGGTGGACAGTACAATGAGCAGTTCTTC
CDR3 protein: CASSQDGGQYNEQFF

D gene: .
clone size: .
J gene: TRBJ1-2
V gene: TRBV7-9
CDR3 DNA: TGTGCCAGCAGCTTAGGAATTACTAACTATGGCTACACCTTC
CDR3 protein: CASSLGITNYGYTF

D gene: TRBD1
clone size: .
J gene: TRBJ1-5
V gene: TRBV5-6
CDR3 DNA: TGTGCCAGCAGCTCCGGGACAGCCCCAAATCAGCCCCAGCATTTT
CDR3 protein: CASSSGTAPNQPQHF

D gene: .
clone size: .
J gene: TRBJ1-4
V gene: TRBV27
CDR3 DNA: TGTGCCAGCTCTCAGGAGGGTCAGGAAAAACTGTTTTTT
CDR3 protein: CASSQEGQEKLFF